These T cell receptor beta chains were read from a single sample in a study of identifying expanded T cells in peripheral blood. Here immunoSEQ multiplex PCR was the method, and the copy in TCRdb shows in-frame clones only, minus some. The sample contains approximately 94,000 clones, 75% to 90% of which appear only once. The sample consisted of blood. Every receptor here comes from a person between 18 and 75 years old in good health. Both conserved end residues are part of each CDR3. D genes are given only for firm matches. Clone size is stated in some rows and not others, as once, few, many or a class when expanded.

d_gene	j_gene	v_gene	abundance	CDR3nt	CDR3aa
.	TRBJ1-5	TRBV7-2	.	TGTGCCAGCAGCTTAGTTCCCCAAGGAGGGTTCCAGCATTTT	CASSLVPQGGFQHF
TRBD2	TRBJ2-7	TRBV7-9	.	TGTGCCAGCAGCTGGAAAATCGGACTAGCGGGAGAGATGCAGTACTTC	CASSWKIGLAGEMQYF
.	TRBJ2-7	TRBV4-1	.	TGCGCCAGCAGCCAAGATGGAGGACGAGAGGACGACTACGAGCAGTACTTC	CASSQDGGREDDYEQYF
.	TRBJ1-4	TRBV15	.	TGTGCCACCCGTCTCGGGGGCAGGGGTACTAATGAAAAACTGTTTTTT	CATRLGGRGTNEKLFF
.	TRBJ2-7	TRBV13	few	TGTGCCAGCAGTACGGGCCGCTCCTACGAGCAGTACTTC	CASSTGRSYEQYF
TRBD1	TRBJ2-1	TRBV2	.	TGTGCCACCCAGACAGGGTACAATGAGCAGTTCTTC	CATQTGYNEQFF
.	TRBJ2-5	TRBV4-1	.	TGCGCCAGCAGCCTGCAGATGATCCAAGAGACCCAGTACTTC	CASSLQMIQETQYF
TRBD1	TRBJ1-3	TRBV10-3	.	TGTGCCATCGGACAGGGTATAGGAAACACCATATATTTT	CAIGQGIGNTIYF
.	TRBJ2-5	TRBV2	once	TGTGCCAGCAGGGGGAGGGGGCAAGAGACCCAGTACTTC	CASRGRGQETQYF
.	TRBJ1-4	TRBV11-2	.	TGTGCCAGCAGCTTTGGGGCAGGACGGGCAACTAATGAAAAACTGTTTTTT	CASSFGAGRATNEKLFF
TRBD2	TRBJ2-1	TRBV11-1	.	TGTGCCAGCAGCCCCTCGGGCGGGAGGGCCTCACTCAATGAGCAGTTCTTC	CASSPSGGRASLNEQFF
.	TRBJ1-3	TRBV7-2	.	TGTGCCAGCAGCTTTCTGGGGGAGGGGGTATCCTCTGGAAACACCATATATTTT	CASSFLGEGVSSGNTIYF
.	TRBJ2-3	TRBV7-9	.	TGTGCCAGCAGCTCCCACCTACAGGGCGAGACAGATACGCAGTATTTT	CASSSHLQGETDTQYF
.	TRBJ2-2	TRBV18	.	TGTGCCAGCTCACCCCCGGGAACCACCGGGGAGCTGTTTTTT	CASSPPGTTGELFF
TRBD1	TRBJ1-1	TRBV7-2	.	TGTGCCAGCAGTCCCGGGACAGGGATGAACACTGAAGCTTTCTTT	CASSPGTGMNTEAFF
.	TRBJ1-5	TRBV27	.	TGTGCCAGTTCCCCCCGGGAGGGAGGCAATCAGCCCCAGCATTTT	CASSPREGGNQPQHF
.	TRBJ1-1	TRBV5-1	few	TGCGCCAGCAACAACCTGGACACTGAAGCTTTCTTT	CASNNLDTEAFF
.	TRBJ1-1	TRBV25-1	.	TGTGCCAGCGGCAGAGGGACTGAAGCTTTCTTT	CASGRGTEAFF
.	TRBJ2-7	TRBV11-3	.	TGTGCCAGCAGCTTTGGCGACTCCTACGAGCAGTACTTC	CASSFGDSYEQYF
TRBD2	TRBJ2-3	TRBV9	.	TGTGCCAGCAGCGTAGTGACTAGCGGCACAGATACGCAGTATTTT	CASSVVTSGTDTQYF
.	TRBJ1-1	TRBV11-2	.	TGTGCCAGCAGCTTAGATCGGACGGGTTCGAGTGAAGCTTTCTTT	CASSLDRTGSSEAFF
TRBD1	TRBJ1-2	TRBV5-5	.	TGTGCCAGCAGCTCGTTCCGGGACAGCGGCTTAGGAGGCTACACCTTC	CASSSFRDSGLGGYTF
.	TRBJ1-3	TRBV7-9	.	TGTGCCAGCAGCCCCCCAGAGGGTTCCTCTGGAAACACCATATATTTT	CASSPPEGSSGNTIYF
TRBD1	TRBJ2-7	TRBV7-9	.	TGTGCCAGCAGCTTAGTGACAGGGGGGTACGAGCAGTACTTC	CASSLVTGGYEQYF
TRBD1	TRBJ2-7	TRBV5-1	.	TGCGCCAGCAGCTTGCGGACAGGGGGCTACGAGCAGTACTTC	CASSLRTGGYEQYF
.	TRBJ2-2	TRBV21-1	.	TGTGCCAGCAGCCTCACCGGGACACCGAACACCGGGGAGCTGTTTTTT	CASSLTGTPNTGELFF
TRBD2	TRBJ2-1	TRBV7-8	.	TGTGCCAGCAGACTAGGACCGACTAGCGCGAGAGCCAATGAGCAGTTCTTC	CASRLGPTSARANEQFF
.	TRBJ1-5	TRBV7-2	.	TGTGCCAGCAGCTTCGGAGTCAATCAGCCCCAGCATTTT	CASSFGVNQPQHF
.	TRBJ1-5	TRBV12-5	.	TGTGCTAGTGGTTTGGCCGGCAACCACCGGCCCCAGCATTTT	CASGLAGNHRPQHF
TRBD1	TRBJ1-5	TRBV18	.	TGTGCCAGCTCACCCCGACAGGGGGCCGGCAATCAGCCCCAGCATTTT	CASSPRQGAGNQPQHF
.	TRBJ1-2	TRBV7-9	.	TGTGCCAGCAGCTTAGGGGCAGGGAACTATGGCTACACCTTC	CASSLGAGNYGYTF
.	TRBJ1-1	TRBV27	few	TGTGCCAGCAGTTTATCGATCAGGGGGAACACTGAAGCTTTCTTT	CASSLSIRGNTEAFF
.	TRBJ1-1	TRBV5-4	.	TGTGCCAGCAGCTGGGACGGGAGGTACACTGAAGCTTTCTTT	CASSWDGRYTEAFF
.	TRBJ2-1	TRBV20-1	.	TGCAGTGCTAGATTTAACAATGAGCAGTTCTTC	CSARFNNEQFF
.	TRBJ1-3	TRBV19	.	TGTGCCAGTAAGAGGCCCCTCGGGAACACCATATATTTT	CASKRPLGNTIYF
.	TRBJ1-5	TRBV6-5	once	TGTGCCAGCAGTTACCCTGACGAGGGGCGGAATCAGCCCCAGCATTTT	CASSYPDEGRNQPQHF
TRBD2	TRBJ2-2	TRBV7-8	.	TGTGCCAGCAGCTTACTCCTAGCGGGGACCGGGGAGCTGTTTTTT	CASSLLLAGTGELFF
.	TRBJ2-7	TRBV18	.	TGTGCCAGCTCACCAGGGCAGAGGGCCTACGAGCAGTACTTC	CASSPGQRAYEQYF
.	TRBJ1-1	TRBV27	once	TGTGCCAGCGGGCTAGCTGAAGCTTTCTTT	CASGLAEAFF